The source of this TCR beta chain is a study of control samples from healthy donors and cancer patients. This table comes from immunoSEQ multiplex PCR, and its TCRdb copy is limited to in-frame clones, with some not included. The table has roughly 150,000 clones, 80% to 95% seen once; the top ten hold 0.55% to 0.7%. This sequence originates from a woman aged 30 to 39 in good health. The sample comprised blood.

The CDR3 DNA sequence: TGTGCCATCAGTTTAGCCCCCGAGAGTGAGCAGTTCTTC. It is translated as CAISLAPESEQFF. The J gene is TRBJ2-1, the V gene TRBV10-3; no firm D call. CDR1 and CDR2 from the germline V gene are ENHRY and SYGVKD. The CDR3 extends over 13 amino acids. With 5 bases removed from V and 9 bases from J, the gap between germline ends came to 14 bases.